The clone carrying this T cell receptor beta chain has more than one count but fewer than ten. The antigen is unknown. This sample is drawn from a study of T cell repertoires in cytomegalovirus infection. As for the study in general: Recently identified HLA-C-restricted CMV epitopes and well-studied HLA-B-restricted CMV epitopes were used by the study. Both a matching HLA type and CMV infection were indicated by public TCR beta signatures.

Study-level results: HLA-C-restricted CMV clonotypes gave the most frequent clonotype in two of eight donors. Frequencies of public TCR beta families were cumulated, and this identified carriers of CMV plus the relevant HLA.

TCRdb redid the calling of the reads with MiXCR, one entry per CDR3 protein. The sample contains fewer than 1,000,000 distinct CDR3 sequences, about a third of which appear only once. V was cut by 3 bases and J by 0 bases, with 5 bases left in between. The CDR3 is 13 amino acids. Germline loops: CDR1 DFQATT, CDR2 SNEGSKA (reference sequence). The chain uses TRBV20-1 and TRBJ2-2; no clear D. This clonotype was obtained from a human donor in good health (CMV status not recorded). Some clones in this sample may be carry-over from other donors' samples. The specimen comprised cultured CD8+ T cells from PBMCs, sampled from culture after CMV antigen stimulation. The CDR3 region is CSASQPNTGELFF. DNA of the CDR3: TGCAGTGCTAGTCAGCCGAACACCGGGGAGCTGTTTTTT.